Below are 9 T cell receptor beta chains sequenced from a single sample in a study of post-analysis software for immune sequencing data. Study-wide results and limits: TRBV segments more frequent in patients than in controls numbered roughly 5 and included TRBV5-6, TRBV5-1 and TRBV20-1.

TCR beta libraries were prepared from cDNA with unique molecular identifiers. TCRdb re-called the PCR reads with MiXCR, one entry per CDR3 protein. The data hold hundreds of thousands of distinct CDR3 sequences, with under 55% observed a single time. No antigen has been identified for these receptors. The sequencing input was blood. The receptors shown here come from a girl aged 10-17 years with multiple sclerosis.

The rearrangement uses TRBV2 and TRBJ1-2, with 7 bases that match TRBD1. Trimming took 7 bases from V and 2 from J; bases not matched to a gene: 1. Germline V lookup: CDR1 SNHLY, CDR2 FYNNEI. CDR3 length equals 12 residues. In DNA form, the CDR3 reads TGTGCCAGCAAGACAGGGAACTATGGCTACACCTTC. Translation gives CASKTGNYGYTF.

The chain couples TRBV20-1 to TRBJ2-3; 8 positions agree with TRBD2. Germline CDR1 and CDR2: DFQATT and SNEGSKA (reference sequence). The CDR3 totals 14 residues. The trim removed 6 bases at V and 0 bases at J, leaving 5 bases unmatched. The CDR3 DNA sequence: TGCAGTGCCACTTCTAGCGGGAGCACAGATACGCAGTATTTT. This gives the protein CSATSSGSTDTQYF.

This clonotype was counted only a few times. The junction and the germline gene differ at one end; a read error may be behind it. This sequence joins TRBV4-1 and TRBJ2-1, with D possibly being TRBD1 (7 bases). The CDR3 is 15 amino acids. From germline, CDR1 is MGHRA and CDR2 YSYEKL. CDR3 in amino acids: CASSQGRTGTNVQFF. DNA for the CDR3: TGCGCCAGCAGCCAGGGGAGGACAGGCACCAATGTGCAGTTCTTC.

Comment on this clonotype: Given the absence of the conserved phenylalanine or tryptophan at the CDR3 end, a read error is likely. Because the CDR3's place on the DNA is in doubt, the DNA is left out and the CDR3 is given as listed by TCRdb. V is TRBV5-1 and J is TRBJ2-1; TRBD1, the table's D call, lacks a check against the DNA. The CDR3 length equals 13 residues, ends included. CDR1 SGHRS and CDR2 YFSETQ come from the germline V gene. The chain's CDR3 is CASSGGGATMSSS.

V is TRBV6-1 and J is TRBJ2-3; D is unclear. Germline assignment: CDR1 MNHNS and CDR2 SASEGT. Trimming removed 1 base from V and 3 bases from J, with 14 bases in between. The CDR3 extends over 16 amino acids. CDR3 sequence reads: CASSEGASLATDTQYF. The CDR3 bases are TGTGCCAGCAGTGAAGGGGCTAGTTTGGCTACAGATACGCAGTATTTT.

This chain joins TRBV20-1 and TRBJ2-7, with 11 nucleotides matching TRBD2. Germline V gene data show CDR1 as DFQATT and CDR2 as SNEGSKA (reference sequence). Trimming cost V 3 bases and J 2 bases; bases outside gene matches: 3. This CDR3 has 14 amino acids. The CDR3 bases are TGCAGTGCTAGGGGACTAGCGGAAACCTACGAGCAGTACTTC. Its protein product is CSARGLAETYEQYF.

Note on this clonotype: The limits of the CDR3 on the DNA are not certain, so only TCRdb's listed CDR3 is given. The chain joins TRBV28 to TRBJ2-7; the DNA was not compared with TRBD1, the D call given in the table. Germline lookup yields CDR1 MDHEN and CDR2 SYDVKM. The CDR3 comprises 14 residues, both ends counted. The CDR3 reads CASSFGSGAYEQYF.

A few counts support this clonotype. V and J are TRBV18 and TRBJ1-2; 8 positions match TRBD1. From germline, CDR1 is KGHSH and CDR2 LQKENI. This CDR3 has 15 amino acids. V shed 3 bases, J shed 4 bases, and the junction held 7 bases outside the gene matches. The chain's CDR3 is CASSPPGQGGYGYTF. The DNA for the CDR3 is TGTGCCAGCTCACCGCCCGGACAGGGAGGCTATGGCTACACCTTC.

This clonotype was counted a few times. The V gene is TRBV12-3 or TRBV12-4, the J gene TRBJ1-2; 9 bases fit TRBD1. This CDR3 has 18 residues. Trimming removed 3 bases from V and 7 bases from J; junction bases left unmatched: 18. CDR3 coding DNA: TGTGCCAGCAGTTTCGGGGCGGGACAGGGATTCGCAGCGAGTGGCTACACCTTC. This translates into CASSFGAGQGFAASGYTF.